The source of this TCR beta chain is a study of regulatory T cells in long-lasting Graves disease. Overall study results and limits: TRBV28, TRBJ1-2 and TRBJ2-5 were favored in persistent disease.

The time point denotes: newly diagnosed GD, antithyroid drugs for less than 3 months. After RNA was extracted from PBMCs, the TCR library was made from it. In regard to this clonotype: Its antigen is currently unknown.

The germline V gene has CDR1 MNHEY and CDR2 SMNVEV (reference sequence). The CDR3 length is 15 residues. V lost 6 bases and J lost 0; bases outside the gene matches: 5. Arm-PCR with iRepertoire HTBI primers amplified the CDR3 regions for these TCR beta libraries. Each CDR3 protein is one row after TCRdb ran MiXCR on the multiplex PCR reads. The sample includes around 250,000 distinct CDR3 sequences, 15% to 20% of them seen just once. These records were also assigned to another study, of T cells in Graves' hyperthyroidism and ophthalmopathy. This second study notes: For the diagnoses, clinical symptoms, serum thyroxine and TRAb, thyroid ultrasound and orbital computed tomography were used.

This chain joins TRBV27 and TRBJ2-3, with 8 bases lining up with TRBD1. Specimen: peripheral blood mononuclear cells (PBMCs), collected at new diagnosis, from a patient treated with antithyroid drugs. The TCR sequence derives from a woman between 25 and 40 years old with Graves disease. The CDR3, as DNA: TGTGCCAGCAGAGACAGGGGTTCTAGCACAGATACGCAGTATTTT. Residues: CASRDRGSSTDTQYF.